What follows are 23 T cell receptor beta chains derived from one specimen sequenced in a study of radiotherapy plus CTLA-4 blockade in lung cancer. Repertoires were generated with immunoSEQ multiplex PCR, while TCRdb's copy carries only in-frame clones and drops some. This sample carries 53,000 or so clones, around nine tenths of them seen once, and the ten largest clones take 7.8%. This specimen was peripheral blood, taken from a patient treated with radiotherapy plus ipilimumab. These receptors all come from a human donor with non-small cell lung cancer whose response to radiotherapy plus ipilimumab could not be evaluated.

The chain is built from TRBV19 and TRBJ2-7, with TRBD1 matching 10 bases. CDR3 length: 13 residues. The V and J ends lost 10 bases and 0 bases, in that order; junction bases with no gene match: 3. The germline CDR1 and CDR2 sequences are LNHDA and SQIVND (reference sequence). The CDR3 sequence: CATGQGVSYEQYF. CDR3 DNA sequence: TGTGCCACAGGACAGGGGGTCTCCTACGAGCAGTACTTC.

This chain links TRBV29-1 with TRBJ2-1; 7 bases map to TRBD2. The CDR3 runs 16 residues. CDR1 SQVTM and CDR2 ANQGSEA come from the germline V gene. V lost 7 bases, J lost 5 bases, and 17 bases stayed unmatched. This chain's CDR3 is CSALGAGVPPHNEQFF. DNA of the CDR3: TGCAGCGCCCTCGGGGCGGGAGTCCCTCCACACAATGAGCAGTTCTTC.

This rearrangement joins TRBV28 to TRBJ2-7; 10 bases match TRBD1. Germline lookup yields CDR1 MDHEN and CDR2 SYDVKM. Trimming at V came to 2 bases and at J to 5 bases, leaving 3 bases not matched to a gene. CDR3 length: 14 residues. The CDR3 spells CASSLPGTGDEQYF. For the CDR3, the DNA is TGTGCCAGCAGTTTACCGGGGACAGGGGACGAGCAGTACTTC.

The J gene is TRBJ1-5, the V gene TRBV19; D remains unclear. V dropped 0 bases and J dropped 0 bases, with 12 bases sitting between them. The germline V gene encodes CDR1 LNHDA and CDR2 SQIVND (reference sequence). The CDR3 runs 17 residues. The chain's CDR3 is CASSIEPRGRSNQPQHF. Here the CDR3 DNA reads TGTGCCAGTAGTATAGAGCCGCGCGGTCGTAGCAATCAGCCCCAGCATTTT.

V is TRBV10-1 and J is TRBJ2-1; TRBD2 is a possible D gene (5 bases). V lost 3 bases, J lost 3 bases, and 15 bases lay in between. Per germline, CDR1 WNHNN and CDR2 SYGVQD (reference sequence). This CDR3 spans 16 amino acids. The CDR3 spells CASSEVQRSLYNEQFF. The CDR3 DNA reads TGCGCCAGCAGTGAAGTACAGCGGAGTCTCTACAATGAGCAGTTCTTC.

V gene TRBV5-1 combines with J gene TRBJ2-1; the match to TRBD1 covers 7 bases. The CDR3 is 15 amino acids. Germline V gene data show CDR1 as SGHRS and CDR2 as YFSETQ. Trimming took 3 bases from V and 0 from J; bases not matched to a gene: 3. CDR3 region: CASSYRDSSYNEQFF. CDR3 coding DNA: TGCGCCAGCAGCTACCGGGACAGCTCCTACAATGAGCAGTTCTTC. The whole variable domain, filled in from reference TRBV5-1 and TRBJ2-1, reads KAGVTQTPRYLIKTRGQQVTLSCSPISGHRSVSWYQQTPGQGLQFLFEYFSETQRNKGNFPGRFSGRQFSNSRSEMNVSTLELGDSALYLCASSYRDSSYNEQFFGPGTRLTVL.

The chain couples TRBV5-5 to TRBJ2-6; D not resolved. The CDR3 covers 15 residues. V was shortened by 5 bases and J by 0 bases, with 9 bases between the two germline ends. Germline values: CDR1 SGHKS, CDR2 YYEKEE (reference sequence). For the CDR3, the DNA is TGTGCCAGCAGGTACCCGGGCTCTGGGGCCAACGTCCTGACTTTC. Its protein product is CASRYPGSGANVLTF.

CDR3 nucleotide sequence: TGCGCCAGCAGGGAATACAGGGGGAGCACTGAAGCTTTCTTT. This translates into CASREYRGSTEAFF. This rearrangement joins TRBV10-2 to TRBJ1-1, with 8 bases lining up with TRBD1. V was clipped by 6 bases and J by 4 bases; unmatched bases: 7. The CDR3 contains 14 residues. Germline V gene sequence: CDR1 WSHSY, CDR2 SAAADI.

The chain uses TRBV27 and TRBJ1-2; 7 bases fit TRBD1. This CDR3 contains 15 residues. V lost 6 bases, J lost 8 bases, and 15 bases stayed unmatched. CDR1 and CDR2 from the germline V gene are MNHEY and SMNVEV (reference sequence). The CDR3 region is CASRSWGGRQGGYTF. For the CDR3, the DNA is TGTGCCAGCAGATCTTGGGGTGGCCGACAGGGAGGCTACACCTTC.

This clone was detected a few times. This sequence joins TRBV5-6 and TRBJ2-7; D is unclear. V lost 0 bases to trimming and J lost 4 bases, with 11 bases between them. Germline V gene sequence: CDR1 SGHDT, CDR2 YYEEEE. This CDR3 has 14 residues. The CDR3 DNA reads as TGTGCCAGCAGCTTGGGAAGTATGGCATACGAGCAGTACTTC. Translation: CASSLGSMAYEQYF.

The chain couples TRBV18 to TRBJ1-1; 8 bases fit TRBD1. The CDR3 has 18 residues. Germline lookup yields CDR1 KGHSH and CDR2 LQKENI. V lost 6 bases and J lost 0; bases outside the gene matches: 15. The CDR3 is CASSVALTGAGMNTEAFF. The CDR3 coding sequence is TGTGCCAGCTCCGTAGCCCTGACAGGGGCAGGCATGAACACTGAAGCTTTCTTT. The complete variable domain, with remaining parts taken from reference TRBV18 and TRBJ1-1, reads NAGVMQNPRHLVRRRGQEARLRCSPMKGHSHVYWYRQLPEEGLKFMVYLQKENIIDESGMPKERFSAEFPKEGPSILRIQQVVRGDSAAYFCASSVALTGAGMNTEAFFGQGTRLTVV.

The J gene is TRBJ2-3, the V gene TRBV9; 12 nucleotides align to TRBD2. CDR1 is SGDLS and CDR2 is YYNGEE in the germline V gene. The V segment lost 3 bases and the J segment 2 bases; nucleotides outside the gene matches: 7. The CDR3 extends over 17 amino acids. CDR3 protein: CASSASPSGGATDTQYF. In DNA form, the CDR3 reads TGTGCCAGCAGCGCCTCCCCTAGCGGGGGGGCCACAGATACGCAGTATTTT.

This chain's CDR3 is CASSPDRGGGVSARNTEAFF. The CDR3 nucleotides read TGTGCCAGCTCACCGGACAGGGGTGGTGGGGTATCAGCGAGAAACACTGAAGCTTTCTTT. The genes are TRBV18 and TRBJ1-1, with 9 bases matching TRBD1. The CDR3 is 20 residues long. Germline values: CDR1 KGHSH, CDR2 LQKENI. The trim removed 3 bases at V and 2 bases at J, leaving 19 bases unmatched. The variable domain in full, completed from reference TRBV18 and TRBJ1-1, reads NAGVMQNPRHLVRRRGQEARLRCSPMKGHSHVYWYRQLPEEGLKFMVYLQKENIIDESGMPKERFSAEFPKEGPSILRIQQVVRGDSAAYFCASSPDRGGGVSARNTEAFFGQGTRLTVV.

The chain recombines TRBV5-6 with TRBJ1-2; tentatively, D is TRBD1 (6 bases). Germline V lookup: CDR1 SGHDT, CDR2 YYEEEE. This CDR3 contains 17 residues. Trimming took off 2 bases at V and 4 bases at J, with 21 bases between the two ends. Here the CDR3 reads CASSLSGTEGGIYGYTF. The CDR3 DNA is TGTGCCAGCAGCTTATCCGGGACCGAAGGGGGTATCTATGGCTACACCTTC.

The rearrangement joins TRBV7-2 to TRBJ1-2, with 9 bases matching TRBD1. The germline V gene encodes CDR1 SGHTA and CDR2 FQGNSA. V was clipped by 4 bases and J by 5 bases; unmatched bases: 11. The CDR3 totals 16 residues. In nucleotides, the CDR3 is TGTGCCAGCAGCTCCACCACAGGGGGCATTGGGTATGGCTACACCTTC. Amino acid sequence: CASSSTTGGIGYGYTF.

The chain recombines TRBV28 with TRBJ1-3; D may be TRBD1 (6 bases). The CDR3 consists of 15 residues. Germline CDR1 is MDHEN and CDR2 is SYDVKM. Trimming removed 7 bases at V and 5 bases at J, with 18 bases between. CDR3 nucleotides: TGTGCCAGCACCCCTGGGGGGGGCCTTAGAAACACCATATATTTT. Encoded protein: CASTPGGGLRNTIYF.

This sequence joins TRBV7-2 and TRBJ2-4, with 8 bases matching TRBD1. There are 13 residues in the CDR3. The trim removed 2 bases at V and 7 bases at J, leaving 1 base unmatched. Germline V CDR1 and CDR2: SGHTA, FQGNSA. The CDR3 here is CASSLRTGNIQYF. The CDR3 DNA reads TGTGCCAGCAGCTTACGGACAGGGAACATTCAGTACTTC.

The genes are TRBV5-1 and TRBJ2-1; 7 bases match TRBD2. V lost 0 bases, J lost 6 bases, and 6 bases stayed unmatched. Per germline, CDR1 SGHRS and CDR2 YFSETQ. The length of the CDR3 is 15 residues. CDR3 loop: CASSLASGRANEQFF. CDR3 coding DNA: TGCGCCAGCAGCTTGGCCAGTGGGAGGGCCAATGAGCAGTTCTTC.

This rearrangement joins TRBV6-1 to TRBJ1-3; D gene uncertain. Per germline, CDR1 MNHNS and CDR2 SASEGT. Trimming took 8 bases from V and 0 from J, leaving 11 bases between them. The CDR3 is 14 residues long. The CDR3 reads CASAGGSSGNTIYF. The CDR3 DNA reads TGTGCCAGCGCGGGCGGAAGCTCTGGAAACACCATATATTTT.

V usage is TRBV4-3 and J usage is TRBJ2-5; the match to TRBD1 covers 9 bases. The CDR3 totals 16 residues. Trimming at V came to 0 bases and at J to 6 bases, leaving 8 bases not matched to a gene. Germline V CDR1 and CDR2: LGHNA, YSLEER. CDR3 residues: CASSQDGTGMIKTQYF. Here the CDR3 DNA reads TGCGCCAGCAGCCAAGATGGGACAGGGATGATAAAGACCCAGTACTTC.

J is TRBJ2-7 and V is TRBV10-1; D is perhaps TRBD1 (6 bases). CDR1 is WNHNN, CDR2 SYGVQD, per germline (reference sequence). The CDR3 is 13 residues long. Trimming removed 5 bases from V and 1 base from J, with 9 bases in between. CDR3 residues: CASSRTGSYEQYF. The CDR3 bases are TGCGCCAGCAGTCGTACAGGGTCCTACGAGCAGTACTTC.

The gene calls are TRBV6-1 and TRBJ2-1; tentatively, D is TRBD2 (6 bases). The CDR3 runs 16 residues. Trimming removed 4 bases from V and 5 bases from J, with 18 bases in between. Germline assignment: CDR1 MNHNS and CDR2 SASEGT. The CDR3 nucleotides read TGTGCCAGCAGTGCCTCTCGACTAGTTCCTAACAATGAGCAGTTCTTC. Its protein product is CASSASRLVPNNEQFF.

The V and J genes are TRBV5-6 and TRBJ1-2; D is undetermined. The ends were cut back, 4 bases at V and 4 bases at J, with 14 bases in the middle. The length of the CDR3 is 14 residues. Germline lookup yields CDR1 SGHDT and CDR2 YYEEEE. The CDR3 DNA follows: TGTGCCAGCAGCCAGAGGGCTTCCCTCTATGGCTACACCTTC. Translation: CASSQRASLYGYTF. Variable domain in full (rest from reference TRBV5-6 and TRBJ1-2): DAGVTQSPTHLIKTRGQQVTLRCSPKSGHDTVSWYQQALGQGPQFIFQYYEEEERQRGNFPDRFSGHQFPNYSSELNVNALLLGDSALYLCASSQRASLYGYTFGSGTRLTVV.